Listed below are T cell receptor beta chains from one sample, sequenced in a study of beta chain features in type 1 diabetes. Some clones are missing from TCRdb's copy, which holds only in-frame ones; the method was immunoSEQ multiplex PCR. This sample has about 150,000 clones; around 10% occur once, and the top ten carry about 1.9%. Sequences were obtained from central memory CD4+ T cells from blood. Source of these receptors: a man aged 18 to 29 in good health. The CDR3 runs from the conserved cysteine through the conserved F or W. The order of the fields is V gene, J gene, CDR3 length, D gene, clone size, CDR3 DNA, CDR3 protein. D genes are given only for firm matches. Clone sizes are given selectively: once, few, many, or a class where the clone is expanded.

>TRBV7-7|TRBJ2-1|17|TRBD1|NA
TGTGCTAGCAGCTCCCTTGTTGGGACAGGGCTCTCCAATGAGCAGTTCTTC
CASSSLVGTGLSNEQFF
>TRBV5-6|TRBJ2-3|17|TRBD2|few
TGTGCCAGCAGCTTAAGACTAGCGGGGGCCAGCACAGATACGCAGTATTTT
CASSLRLAGASTDTQYF
>TRBV29-1|TRBJ2-3|13|NA|NA
TGCAGCGTTGAAGCCCGCCTAGCAGATACGCAGTATTTT
CSVEARLADTQYF
>TRBV7-3|TRBJ2-1|16|TRBD2|many
TGTGCCAGCAGCTTGATCGGGACTAGCGGGAGCAATGAGCAGTTCTTC
CASSLIGTSGSNEQFF
>TRBV4-2|TRBJ2-7|16|TRBD1|NA
TGTGCCAGCAGCCAAGATGGTCAGGACAGGGGCTACGAGCAGTACTTC
CASSQDGQDRGYEQYF
>TRBV5-1|TRBJ1-1|15|TRBD1|NA
TGCGCCAGCAGCTTGGAACAGGGGGCTTGGACTGAAGCTTTCTTT
CASSLEQGAWTEAFF
>TRBV28|TRBJ1-2|15|NA|many
TGTGCCAGCATACCACTGGGCAGGGAGGCCTATGGCTACACCTTC
CASIPLGREAYGYTF
>TRBV2|TRBJ2-2|16|NA|NA
TGTGCCAGCAGCATGGGCACATCTCGGAACACCGGGGAGCTGTTTTTT
CASSMGTSRNTGELFF
>TRBV6-1|TRBJ1-1|13|NA|few
TGTGCCAGCAGTCCACAGGGTAACACTGAAGCTTTCTTT
CASSPQGNTEAFF
>TRBV27|TRBJ1-4|13|NA|NA
TGTGCCAGCAGTTCTACCGGGTCTGAAAAACTGTTTTTT
CASSSTGSEKLFF
>TRBV5-1|TRBJ1-2|14|TRBD1|NA
TGCGCCAGCAGCCCGGGACAGGGTTTCGGCGGCTACACCTTC
CASSPGQGFGGYTF
>TRBV7-8|TRBJ1-4|14|NA|NA
TGTGCCAGCAGCAACGGAGGCGGTGGTGAAAAACTGTTTTTT
CASSNGGGGEKLFF
>TRBV10-3|TRBJ1-5|12|NA|few
TGTGCCATCAGTGGGGACAATCAGCCCCAGCATTTT
CAISGDNQPQHF
>TRBV27|TRBJ1-3|15|NA|NA
TGTGCCAGCAGCCCTGACAGGAGCTCTGGAAACACCATATATTTT
CASSPDRSSGNTIYF
>TRBV18|TRBJ1-2|15|TRBD1|NA
TGTGCCAGCTCACCATGGGACAGGGCAAACTATGGCTACACCTTC
CASSPWDRANYGYTF
>TRBV29-1|TRBJ2-1|11|TRBD1|few
TGCAGCGTCCGAACAGGGGCCGGGCAGTTCTTC
CSVRTGAGQFF
>TRBV7-2|TRBJ2-5|16|TRBD2|few
TGTGCCAGCAGCCCGCCTAGCGGGGGTTGGAAAGAGACCCAGTACTTC
CASSPPSGGWKETQYF
>TRBV28|TRBJ1-5|14|TRBD1|NA
TGTGCCACCGGAGGGCGGACAGGGAGCCAGCCCCAGCATTTT
CATGGRTGSQPQHF
>TRBV5-8|TRBJ2-7|12|NA|NA
TGTGCCAGCAGACGGAGCTCCTACGAGCAGTACTTC
CASRRSSYEQYF
>TRBV4-3|TRBJ2-3|15|NA|NA
TGCGCCAGCAGCCAAGTGCCAGGGCCCACAGATACGCAGTATTTT
CASSQVPGPTDTQYF
>TRBV2|TRBJ1-2|15|NA|NA
TGTGCCAGCAGTGAAGATCAGGGTCTGGGCTATGGCTACACCTTC
CASSEDQGLGYGYTF
>TRBV7-2|TRBJ2-3|12|TRBD2|few
TGTGCCAGCAGCCAAGGCGGGGGTACGCAGTATTTT
CASSQGGGTQYF
>TRBV4-2|TRBJ2-7|14|NA|NA
TGTGCCAGCAGCCAAGTTGGGGGAACCTACGAGCAGTACTTC
CASSQVGGTYEQYF
>TRBV11-2|TRBJ2-1|15|TRBD2|many
TGTGCCAGCAGGCAACTAGCGGGAGCACTCAGAGAGCAGTTCTTC
CASRQLAGALREQFF
>TRBV7-9|TRBJ1-1|17|NA|NA
TGTGCCAGCAGCTTAGCGCTTACCGGCAATCGGGACACTGAAGCTTTCTTT
CASSLALTGNRDTEAFF
>TRBV9|TRBJ2-3|14|NA|few
TGTGCCAGCAGCCCACAGACTTCCACAGATACGCAGTATTTT
CASSPQTSTDTQYF
>TRBV19|TRBJ1-2|13|NA|NA
TGTGCCAGTAGTCTTATGGCGGTTTATGGCTACACCTTC
CASSLMAVYGYTF